This T cell receptor beta chain was identified in a study of early T cells in non-severe SARS-CoV-2 infection. Researchers tagged individual cDNA molecules with unique molecular identifiers. TCRdb itself ran the 5' RACE reads through MiXCR, one entry per CDR3 protein. The sample includes nearly 110,000 distinct CDR3 sequences, 8.5% to 14% seen only once; the top ten take 6.5% to 8%. Germline CDR1 DFQATT, CDR2 SNEGSKA (reference sequence). J lost 1 base, V lost 2 bases, and 7 bases had no gene match. The CDR3 has 15 amino acids. The chain joins TRBV20-1 to TRBJ2-7; 8 bases match TRBD1. Sequenced: whole blood. The receptor comes from an adult who was a healthcare worker with PCR-confirmed SARS-CoV-2 infection or an uninfected control (not recorded which). The CDR3 coding sequence is TGCAGTGCTAGATTGCTAGGACAGGGATCCTACGAGCAGTACTTC. Protein: CSARLLGQGSYEQYF.